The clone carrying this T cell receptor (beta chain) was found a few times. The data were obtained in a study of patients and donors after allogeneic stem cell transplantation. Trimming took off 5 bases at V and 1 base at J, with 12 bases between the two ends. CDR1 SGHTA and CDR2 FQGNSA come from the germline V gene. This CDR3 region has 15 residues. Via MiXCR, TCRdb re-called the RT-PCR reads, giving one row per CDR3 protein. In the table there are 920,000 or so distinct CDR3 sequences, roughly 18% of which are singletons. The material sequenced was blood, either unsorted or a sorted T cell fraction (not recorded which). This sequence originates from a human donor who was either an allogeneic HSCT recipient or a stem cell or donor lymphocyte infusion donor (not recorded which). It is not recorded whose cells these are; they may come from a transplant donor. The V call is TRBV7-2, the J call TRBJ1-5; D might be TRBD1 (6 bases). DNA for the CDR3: TGTGCCAGCAGCCCCCCAGGACAGAGCAATCAGCCCCAGCATTTT. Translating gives CASSPPGQSNQPQHF.